This T cell receptor beta chain originates from a study of beta chain features in type 1 diabetes. This clone was detected a few times. Expressed TCRB transcripts were sequenced because the isolated RNA had all been reverse transcribed beforehand. Produced via immunoSEQ multiplex PCR; TCRdb's table is partial and in-frame only. The table includes roughly 300,000 clones, 14% detected once. The CDR3 length is 14 residues. Germline loops: CDR1 LNHDA, CDR2 SQIVND (reference sequence). Losses at the gene ends were 3 bases for V and 7 bases for J; bases not matched to a gene: 8. The rearrangement joins TRBV19 to TRBJ1-1; 7 nucleotides line up with TRBD1. Sequences were obtained from central memory CD4+ T cells from blood. The receptor's source is a man aged 25 to 40 in good health. Here the CDR3 reads CASSINRGGNEAFF. The CDR3 DNA is TGTGCCAGTAGTATCAACAGGGGAGGAAATGAAGCTTTCTTT. The full variable domain, in which reference TRBV19 and TRBJ1-1 provide the parts outside the CDR3, is DGGITQSPKYLFRKEGQNVTLSCEQNLNHDAMYWYRQDPGQGLRLIYYSQIVNDFQKGDIAEGYSVSREKKESFPLTVTSAQKNPTAFYLCASSINRGGNEAFFGQGTRLTVV.